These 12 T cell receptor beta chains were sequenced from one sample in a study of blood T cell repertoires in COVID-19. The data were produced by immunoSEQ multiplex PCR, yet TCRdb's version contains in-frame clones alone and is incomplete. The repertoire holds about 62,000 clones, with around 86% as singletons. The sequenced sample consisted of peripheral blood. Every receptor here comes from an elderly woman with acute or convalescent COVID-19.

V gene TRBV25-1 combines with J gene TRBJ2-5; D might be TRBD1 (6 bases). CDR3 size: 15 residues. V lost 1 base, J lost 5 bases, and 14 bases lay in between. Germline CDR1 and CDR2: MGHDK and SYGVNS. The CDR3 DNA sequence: TGTGCCAGCAGTGAATTTGATGGACAGAGTGAGACCCAGTACTTC. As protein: CASSEFDGQSETQYF. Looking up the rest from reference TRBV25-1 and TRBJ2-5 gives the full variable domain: EADIYQTPRYLVIGTGKKITLECSQTMGHDKMYWYQQDPGMELHLIHYSYGVNSTEKGDLSSESTVSRIRTEHFPLTLESARPSHTSQYLCASSEFDGQSETQYFGPGTRLLVL.

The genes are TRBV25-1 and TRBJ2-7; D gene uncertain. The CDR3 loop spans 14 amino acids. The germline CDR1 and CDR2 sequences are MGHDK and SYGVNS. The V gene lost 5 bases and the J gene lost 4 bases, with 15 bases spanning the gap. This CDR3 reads CASSKSSVGYEQYF. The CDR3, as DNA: TGTGCCAGCAGTAAATCTAGTGTCGGTTACGAGCAGTACTTC.

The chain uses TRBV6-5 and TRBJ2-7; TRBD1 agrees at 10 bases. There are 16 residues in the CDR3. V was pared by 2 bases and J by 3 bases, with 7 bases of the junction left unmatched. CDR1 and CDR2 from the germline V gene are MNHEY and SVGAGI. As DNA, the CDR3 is TGTGCCAGCAGTTACACGGGACAGGGGATAGGCTACGAGCAGTACTTC. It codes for CASSYTGQGIGYEQYF.

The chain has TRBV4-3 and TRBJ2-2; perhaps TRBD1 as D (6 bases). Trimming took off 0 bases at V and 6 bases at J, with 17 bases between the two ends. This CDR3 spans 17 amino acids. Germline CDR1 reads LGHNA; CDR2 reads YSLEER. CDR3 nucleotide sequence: TGCGCCAGCAGCCAAGAAGGTTACCAGGGGTTTGCCGGGGAGCTGTTTTTT. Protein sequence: CASSQEGYQGFAGELFF.

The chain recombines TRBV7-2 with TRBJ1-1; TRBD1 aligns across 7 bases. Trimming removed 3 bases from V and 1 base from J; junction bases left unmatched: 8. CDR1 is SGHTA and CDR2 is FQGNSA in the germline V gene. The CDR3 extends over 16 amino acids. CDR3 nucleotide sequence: TGTGCCAGCAGCTTGCCACGGGACAGTCAGAACACTGAAGCTTTCTTT. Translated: CASSLPRDSQNTEAFF.

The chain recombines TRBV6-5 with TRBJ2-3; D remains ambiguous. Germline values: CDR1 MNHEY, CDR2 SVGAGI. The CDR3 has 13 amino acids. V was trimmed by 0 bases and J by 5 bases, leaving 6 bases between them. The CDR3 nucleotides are TGTGCCAGCAGTTACTCGAGACAAGATACGCAGTATTTT. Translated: CASSYSRQDTQYF.

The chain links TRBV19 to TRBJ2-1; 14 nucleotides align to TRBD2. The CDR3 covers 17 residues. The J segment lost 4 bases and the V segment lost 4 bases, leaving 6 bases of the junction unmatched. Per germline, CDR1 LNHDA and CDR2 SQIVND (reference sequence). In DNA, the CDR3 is TGTGCCAGTAGTAGCCGGACTAGCGGGAGGCCATACAATGAGCAGTTCTTC. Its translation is CASSSRTSGRPYNEQFF.

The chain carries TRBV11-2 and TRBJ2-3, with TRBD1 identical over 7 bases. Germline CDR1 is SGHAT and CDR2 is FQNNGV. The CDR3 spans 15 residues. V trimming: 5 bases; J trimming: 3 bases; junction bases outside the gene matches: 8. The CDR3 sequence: CASSQYTGVTDTQYF. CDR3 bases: TGTGCCAGCAGCCAATATACAGGGGTAACAGATACGCAGTATTTT.

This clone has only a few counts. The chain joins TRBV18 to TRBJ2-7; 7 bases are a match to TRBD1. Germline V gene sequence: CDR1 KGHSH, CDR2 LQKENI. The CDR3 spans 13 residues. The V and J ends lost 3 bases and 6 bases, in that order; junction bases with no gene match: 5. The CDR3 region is CASSPGTAGEQYF. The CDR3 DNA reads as TGTGCCAGCTCACCCGGGACAGCTGGCGAGCAGTACTTC.

DNA for the CDR3: TGTGCCAGCAGCCCGCCTGGCAGGTTCCAAGAGACCCAGTACTTC. Protein sequence: CASSPPGRFQETQYF. This sequence joins TRBV7-9 and TRBJ2-5, with D uncertain. V dropped 5 bases and J dropped 1 base, with 14 bases sitting between them. The germline V gene has CDR1 SEHNR and CDR2 FQNEAQ (reference sequence). The CDR3 runs 15 residues.

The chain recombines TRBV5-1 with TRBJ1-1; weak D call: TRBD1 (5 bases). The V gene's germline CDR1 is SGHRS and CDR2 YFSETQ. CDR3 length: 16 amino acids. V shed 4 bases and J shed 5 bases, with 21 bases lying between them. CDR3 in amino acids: CASSPLDTGEGTEAFF. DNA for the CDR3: TGCGCCAGCAGCCCCCTTGATACGGGGGAAGGGACTGAAGCTTTCTTT.

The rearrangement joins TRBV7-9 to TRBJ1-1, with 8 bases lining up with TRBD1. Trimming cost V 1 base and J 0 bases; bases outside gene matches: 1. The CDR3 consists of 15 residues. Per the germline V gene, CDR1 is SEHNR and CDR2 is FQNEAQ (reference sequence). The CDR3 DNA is TGTGCCAGCAGCTTAGTGGGACAGGTGAACACTGAAGCTTTCTTT. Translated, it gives CASSLVGQVNTEAFF.